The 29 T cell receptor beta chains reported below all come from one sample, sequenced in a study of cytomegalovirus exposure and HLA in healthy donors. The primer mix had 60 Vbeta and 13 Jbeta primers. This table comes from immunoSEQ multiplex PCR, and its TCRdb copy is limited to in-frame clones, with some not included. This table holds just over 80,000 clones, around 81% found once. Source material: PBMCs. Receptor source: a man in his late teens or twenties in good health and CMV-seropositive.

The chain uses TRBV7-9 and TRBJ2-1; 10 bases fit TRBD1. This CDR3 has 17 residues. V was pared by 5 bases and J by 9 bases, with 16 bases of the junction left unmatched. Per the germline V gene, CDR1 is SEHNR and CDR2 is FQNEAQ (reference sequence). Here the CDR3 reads CASSLTSGTGAGGEQFF. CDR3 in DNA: TGTGCCAGCAGCCTAACCTCCGGGACAGGGGCAGGTGGTGAGCAGTTCTTC.

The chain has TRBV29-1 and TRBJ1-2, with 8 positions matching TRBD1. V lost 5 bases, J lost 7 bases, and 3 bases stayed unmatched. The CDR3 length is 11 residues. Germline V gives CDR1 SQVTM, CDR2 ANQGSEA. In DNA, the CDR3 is TGCAGCGTTTCAGGGGGCAGTGGCTACACCTTC. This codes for CSVSGGSGYTF. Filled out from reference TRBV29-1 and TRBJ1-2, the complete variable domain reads SAVISQKPSRDICQRGTSLTIQCQVDSQVTMMFWYRQQPGQSLTLIATANQGSEATYESGFVIDKFPISRPNLTFSTLTVSNMSPEDSSIYLCSVSGGSGYTFGSGTRLTVV.

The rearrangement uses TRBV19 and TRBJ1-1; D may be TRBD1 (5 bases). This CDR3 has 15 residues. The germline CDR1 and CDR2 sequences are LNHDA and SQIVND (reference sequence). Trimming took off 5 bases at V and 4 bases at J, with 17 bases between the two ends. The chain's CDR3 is CASSPVGGWGTEAFF. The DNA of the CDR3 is TGTGCCAGTAGTCCAGTGGGGGGATGGGGCACTGAAGCTTTCTTT. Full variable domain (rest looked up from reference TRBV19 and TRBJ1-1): DGGITQSPKYLFRKEGQNVTLSCEQNLNHDAMYWYRQDPGQGLRLIYYSQIVNDFQKGDIAEGYSVSREKKESFPLTVTSAQKNPTAFYLCASSPVGGWGTEAFFGQGTRLTVV.

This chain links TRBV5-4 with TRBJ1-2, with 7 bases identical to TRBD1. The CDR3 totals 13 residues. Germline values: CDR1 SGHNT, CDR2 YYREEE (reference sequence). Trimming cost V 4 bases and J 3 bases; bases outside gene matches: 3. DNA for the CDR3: TGTGCCAGCAGCCCCCAGGGGGACTATGGCTACACCTTC. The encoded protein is CASSPQGDYGYTF.

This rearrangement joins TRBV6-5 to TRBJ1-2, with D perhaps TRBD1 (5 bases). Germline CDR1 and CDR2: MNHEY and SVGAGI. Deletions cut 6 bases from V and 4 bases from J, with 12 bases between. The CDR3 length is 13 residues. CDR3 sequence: CASRPGLGYGYTF. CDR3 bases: TGTGCCAGCAGGCCAGGGCTCGGCTATGGCTACACCTTC.

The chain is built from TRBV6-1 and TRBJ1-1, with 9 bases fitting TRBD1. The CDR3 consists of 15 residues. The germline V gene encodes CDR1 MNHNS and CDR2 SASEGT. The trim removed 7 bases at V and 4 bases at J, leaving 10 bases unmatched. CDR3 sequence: CASILQPQGATEAFF. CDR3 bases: TGTGCCAGCATTCTGCAACCACAGGGGGCCACTGAAGCTTTCTTT.

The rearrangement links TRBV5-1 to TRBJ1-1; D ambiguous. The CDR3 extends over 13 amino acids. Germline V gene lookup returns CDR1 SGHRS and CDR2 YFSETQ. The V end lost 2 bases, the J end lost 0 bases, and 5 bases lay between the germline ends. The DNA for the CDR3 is TGCGCCAGCAGCTTACATATGAACACTGAAGCTTTCTTT. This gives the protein CASSLHMNTEAFF. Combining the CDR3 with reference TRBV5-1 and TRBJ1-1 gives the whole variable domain KAGVTQTPRYLIKTRGQQVTLSCSPISGHRSVSWYQQTPGQGLQFLFEYFSETQRNKGNFPGRFSGRQFSNSRSEMNVSTLELGDSALYLCASSLHMNTEAFFGQGTRLTVV.

This CDR3 reads CASSDRAGGHYNEQFF. CDR3 bases: TGTGCCAGCAGTGACAGGGCAGGGGGGCACTACAATGAGCAGTTCTTC. The rearrangement uses TRBV6-1 and TRBJ2-1, with D maybe TRBD1 (7 bases). Germline V lookup: CDR1 MNHNS, CDR2 SASEGT. The CDR3 is 16 amino acids. The ends were cut back, 3 bases at V and 3 bases at J, with 15 bases in the middle.

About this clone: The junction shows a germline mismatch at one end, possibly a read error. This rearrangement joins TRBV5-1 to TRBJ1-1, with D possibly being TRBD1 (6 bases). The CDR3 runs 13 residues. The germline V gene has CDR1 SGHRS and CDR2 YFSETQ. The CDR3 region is CASSFQGNPEAFF. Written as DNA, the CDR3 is TGCGCCAGCAGCTTCCAGGGGAACCCTGAAGCTTTCTTT.

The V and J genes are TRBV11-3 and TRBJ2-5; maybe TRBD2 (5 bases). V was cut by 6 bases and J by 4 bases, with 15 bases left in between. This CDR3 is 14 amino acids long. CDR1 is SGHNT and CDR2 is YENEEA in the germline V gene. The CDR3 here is CASRFPEGRETQYF. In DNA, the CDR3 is TGTGCCAGCAGATTCCCCGAGGGAAGAGAGACCCAGTACTTC.

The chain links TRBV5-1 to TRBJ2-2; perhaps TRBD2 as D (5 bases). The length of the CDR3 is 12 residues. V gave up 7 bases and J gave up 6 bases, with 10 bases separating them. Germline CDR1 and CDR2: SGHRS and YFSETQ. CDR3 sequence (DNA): TGCGCCAGCGGCAAGGGAGCCGGGGAGCTGTTTTTT. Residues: CASGKGAGELFF.

The DNA of the CDR3 is TGTGCCAGCAGTGACTCGCTAGGAGCTAATGAAAAACTGTTTTTT. It encodes CASSDSLGANEKLFF. This chain links TRBV6-4 with TRBJ1-4; no clear D gene. CDR1 MRHNA and CDR2 SNTAGT come from the germline V gene. The CDR3 runs to 15 residues. V was shortened by 0 bases and J by 3 bases, with 8 bases between the two germline ends.

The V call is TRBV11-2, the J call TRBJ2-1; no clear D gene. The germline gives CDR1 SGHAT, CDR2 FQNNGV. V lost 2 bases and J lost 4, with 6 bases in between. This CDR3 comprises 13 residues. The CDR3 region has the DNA TGTGCCAGCAGCTTAATACTATACAATGAGCAGTTCTTC. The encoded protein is CASSLILYNEQFF.

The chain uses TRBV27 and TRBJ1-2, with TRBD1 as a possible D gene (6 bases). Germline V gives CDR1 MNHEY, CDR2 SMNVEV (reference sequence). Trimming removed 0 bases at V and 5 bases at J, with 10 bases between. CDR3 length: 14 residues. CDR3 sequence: CASSLSRGGYGYTF. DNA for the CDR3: TGTGCCAGCAGTTTATCGAGGGGGGGATATGGCTACACCTTC.

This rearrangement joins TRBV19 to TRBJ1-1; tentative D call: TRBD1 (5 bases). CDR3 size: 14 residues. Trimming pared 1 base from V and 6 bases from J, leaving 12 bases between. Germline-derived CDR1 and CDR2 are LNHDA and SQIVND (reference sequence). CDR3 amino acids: CASSIGLGGSEAFF. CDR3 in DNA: TGTGCCAGTAGTATAGGGCTGGGGGGTTCTGAAGCTTTCTTT.

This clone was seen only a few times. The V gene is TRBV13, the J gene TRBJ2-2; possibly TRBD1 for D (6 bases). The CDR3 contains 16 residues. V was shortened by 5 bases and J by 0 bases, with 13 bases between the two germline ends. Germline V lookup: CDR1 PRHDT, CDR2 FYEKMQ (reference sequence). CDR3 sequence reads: CASSLLGGPNTGELFF. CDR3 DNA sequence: TGTGCCAGCAGCCTCCTAGGGGGTCCGAACACCGGGGAGCTGTTTTTT.

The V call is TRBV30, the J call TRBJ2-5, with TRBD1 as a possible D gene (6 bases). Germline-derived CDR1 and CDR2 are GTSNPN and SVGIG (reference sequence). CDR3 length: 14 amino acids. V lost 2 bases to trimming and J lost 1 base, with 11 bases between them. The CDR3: CAWSLSQGQETQYF. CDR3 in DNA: TGTGCCTGGAGTCTTTCACAGGGCCAAGAGACCCAGTACTTC.

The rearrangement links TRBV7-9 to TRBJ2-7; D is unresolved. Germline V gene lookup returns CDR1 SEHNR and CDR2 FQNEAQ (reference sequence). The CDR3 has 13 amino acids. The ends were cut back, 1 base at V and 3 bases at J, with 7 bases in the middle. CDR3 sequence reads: CASSLGVHYEQYF. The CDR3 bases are TGTGCCAGCAGCTTAGGAGTCCACTACGAGCAGTACTTC.

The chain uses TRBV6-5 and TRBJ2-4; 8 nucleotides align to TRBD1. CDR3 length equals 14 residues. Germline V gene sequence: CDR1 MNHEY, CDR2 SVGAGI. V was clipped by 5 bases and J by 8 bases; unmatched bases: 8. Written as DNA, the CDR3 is TGTGCCAGCAGTCGGACAGGGAAAGGGGACATTCAGTACTTC. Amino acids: CASSRTGKGDIQYF.

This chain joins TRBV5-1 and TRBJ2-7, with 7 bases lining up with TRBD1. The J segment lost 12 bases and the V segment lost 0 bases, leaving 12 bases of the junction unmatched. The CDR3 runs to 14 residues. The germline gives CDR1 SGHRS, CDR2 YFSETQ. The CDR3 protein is CASSLGQGRGPAYF. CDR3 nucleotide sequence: TGCGCCAGCAGCTTGGGACAGGGAAGGGGGCCCGCGTACTTC.

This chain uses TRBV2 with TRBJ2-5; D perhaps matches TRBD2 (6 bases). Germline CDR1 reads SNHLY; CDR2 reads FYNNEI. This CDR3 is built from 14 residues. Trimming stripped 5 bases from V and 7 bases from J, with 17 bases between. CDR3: CASSRWTSEGTQYF. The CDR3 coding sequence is TGTGCCAGCAGTCGCTGGACATCGGAGGGGACCCAGTACTTC.

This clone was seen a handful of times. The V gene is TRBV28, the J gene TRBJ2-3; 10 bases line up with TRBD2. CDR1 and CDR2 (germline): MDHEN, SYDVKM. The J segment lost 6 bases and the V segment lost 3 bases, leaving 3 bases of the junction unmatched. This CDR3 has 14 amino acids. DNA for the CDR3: TGTGCCAGCAGTTTCCTAGCGGGAGATGATACGCAGTATTTT. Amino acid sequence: CASSFLAGDDTQYF.

CDR3 loop: CASSPPLAAGQFF. CDR3 sequence (DNA): TGTGCCTCGAGCCCACCCCTAGCGGCTGGGCAGTTCTTC. This chain connects TRBV19 to TRBJ2-1; 7 nucleotides line up with TRBD2. From germline, CDR1 is LNHDA and CDR2 SQIVND (reference sequence). The CDR3 spans 13 residues. Germline trimming cut 11 bases from V and 12 bases from J; bases unmatched to any gene: 16.

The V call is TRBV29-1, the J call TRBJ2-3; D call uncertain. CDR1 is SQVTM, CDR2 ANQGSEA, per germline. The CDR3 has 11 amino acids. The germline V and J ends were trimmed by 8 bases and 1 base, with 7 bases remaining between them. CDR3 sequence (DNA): TGCAGCCAACAAGGCACAGATACGCAGTATTTT. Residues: CSQQGTDTQYF.

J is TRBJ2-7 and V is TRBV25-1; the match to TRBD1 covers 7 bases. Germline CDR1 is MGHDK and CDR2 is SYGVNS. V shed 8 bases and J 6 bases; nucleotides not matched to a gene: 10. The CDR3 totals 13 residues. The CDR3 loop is CASCGQDSGEQYF. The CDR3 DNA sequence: TGTGCCAGCTGCGGACAGGACTCGGGCGAGCAGTACTTC.

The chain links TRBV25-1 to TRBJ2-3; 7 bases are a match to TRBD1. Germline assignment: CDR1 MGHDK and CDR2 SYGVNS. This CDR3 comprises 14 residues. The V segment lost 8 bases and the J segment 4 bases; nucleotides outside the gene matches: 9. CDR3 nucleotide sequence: TGTGCCAGCGGGGGACAGCCAAACGCAGATACGCAGTATTTT. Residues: CASGGQPNADTQYF.

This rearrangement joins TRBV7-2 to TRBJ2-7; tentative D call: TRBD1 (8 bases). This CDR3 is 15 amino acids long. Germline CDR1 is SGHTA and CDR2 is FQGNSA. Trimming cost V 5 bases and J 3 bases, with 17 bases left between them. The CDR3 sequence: CASSLTGGGIYEQYF. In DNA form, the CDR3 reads TGTGCCAGCAGCCTTACAGGGGGGGGGATCTACGAGCAGTACTTC.

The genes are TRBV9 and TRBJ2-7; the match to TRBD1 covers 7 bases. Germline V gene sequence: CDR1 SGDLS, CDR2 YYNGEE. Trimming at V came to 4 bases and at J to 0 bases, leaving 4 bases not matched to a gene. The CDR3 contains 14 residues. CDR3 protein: CASSQGQNSYEQYF. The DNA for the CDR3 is TGTGCCAGCAGCCAGGGACAGAACTCCTACGAGCAGTACTTC.

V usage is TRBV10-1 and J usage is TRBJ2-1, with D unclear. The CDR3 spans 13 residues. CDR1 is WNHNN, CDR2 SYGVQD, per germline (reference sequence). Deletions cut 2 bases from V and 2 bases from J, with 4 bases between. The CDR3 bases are TGCGCCAGCAGTGAGCCTACCTACAATGAGCAGTTCTTC. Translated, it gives CASSEPTYNEQFF.